The present T cell receptor (beta chain) was sequenced within a study of tumor-infiltrating lymphocytes in primary liver carcinoma. Points from the study as a whole: Tumor-adjacent and tumor-blood pairs overlapped less than tumor region pairs did.

The approximately 17-34 mg bulk tissue piece was not sorted before simultaneous RNA and DNA extraction. This clonotype was recorded at least ten times. What it binds is unknown. The germline V gene has CDR1 MDHEN and CDR2 SYDVKM. The CDR3 has 13 amino acids. Trimming pared 3 bases from V and 5 bases from J, leaving 7 bases between. The researchers produced TCR beta cDNA from roughly 500 ng total RNA with a constant-region primer. Modified slightly, ARM-PCR produced TCR beta libraries over three nested multiplex PCR rounds. Running 9 to 11 cycles apiece, the first two PCR rounds relied on TRBV1-TRBV30 forward primers together with a C-beta reverse primer. TCRdb redid the calling of the multiplex PCR reads with MiXCR, one entry per CDR3 protein. The repertoire holds 35,000 to 40,000 distinct CDR3 sequences, with around 75% as singletons.

The chain is built from TRBV28 and TRBJ2-2; D ambiguous. Sequencing used tumor-adjacent normal liver tissue. This TCR came from a man aged 40-50 years with primary liver carcinoma and hepatitis B virus infection. Written as DNA, the CDR3 is TGTGCCAGCAGTTTCCTAGGGACCGGGGAGCTGTTTTTT. Translating it yields CASSFLGTGELFF.